A single T cell receptor beta chain is shown here with its context. The data derive from a study of blood T cell repertoires in COVID-19. Germline V gene sequence: CDR1 ENHRY, CDR2 SYGVKD. The CDR3 covers 14 residues. J was trimmed by 10 bases and V by 0 bases; bases with no gene match: 4. Participant age was about 18 to 89 years, and participants resided in 24 US areas. Cohort placement rested on clinical history that participants reported themselves. The assay was immunoSEQ multiplex PCR, and TCRdb's table has in-frame clones only and misses some. The table includes about 280,000 clones, 85% detected once.

The chain is built from TRBV10-3 and TRBJ1-5; 9 bases align to TRBD1. Sequencing was performed on PBMCs or T cells enriched from blood (not recorded which). This sequence originates from a woman in her forties or fifties who had recovered from COVID-19. CDR3 in amino acids: CAISESTGGEPQHF. For the CDR3, the DNA is TGTGCCATCAGTGAGTCAACAGGGGGCGAACCCCAGCATTTT.